The sample holds a few counts of the clone carrying this T cell receptor (beta chain). Its antigen remains unknown. The data stem from a study of blood T cells in healthy people across ages. About the study: Per every two T cells, about one barcoded beta molecule was captured by template switching.

The CDR3 covers 15 residues. The germline V gene encodes CDR1 MNHNY and CDR2 SVGAGI (reference sequence). Trimming took 7 bases from V and 1 from J, leaving 14 bases between them. General study points: Long-lived and aged donors differed, with more naive CD4+ cells and higher diversity in the long-lived.

A second PCR, run for about 7 to 11 cycles, used a sample-barcoded 5' primer plus a J-beta primer mix. Every molecule of cDNA carried a tag from a template-switch adaptor with 12 random nucleotides. From the 5' RACE reads, TCRdb called clonotypes with MiXCR, one entry per CDR3 protein. Among over 950,000 distinct CDR3 sequences listed, 35% to 40% were seen once. The sequenced sample consisted of blood. This TCR came from a man younger than 30 in good health. The chain recombines TRBV6-6 with TRBJ1-5; a possible D gene is TRBD1 (6 bases). DNA for the CDR3: TGTGCCAGCAAACCGGGGGCTCGGAGCAATCAGCCCCAGCATTTT. Amino acid sequence: CASKPGARSNQPQHF.